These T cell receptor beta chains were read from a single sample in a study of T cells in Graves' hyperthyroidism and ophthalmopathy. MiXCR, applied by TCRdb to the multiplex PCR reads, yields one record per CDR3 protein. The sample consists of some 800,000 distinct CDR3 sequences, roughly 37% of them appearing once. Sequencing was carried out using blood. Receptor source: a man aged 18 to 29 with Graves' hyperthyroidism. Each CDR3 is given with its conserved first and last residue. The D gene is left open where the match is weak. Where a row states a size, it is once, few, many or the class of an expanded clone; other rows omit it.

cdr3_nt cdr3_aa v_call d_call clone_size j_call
TGTGCCACCTCCTCCTCCGGGACGGACTATGGCTACACCTTC CATSSSGTDYGYTF TRBV12-3/TRBV12-4 - few TRBJ1-2
TGTGCCAGCAGGCCTCAGGGGAGAGGGGGCTACACCTTC CASRPQGRGGYTF TRBV6-5 - - TRBJ1-2
TGTGCCAGCAGCCAGTCCGGGACGGATAATTCACCCCTCCACTTT CASSQSGTDNSPLHF TRBV25-1 - - TRBJ1-6
TGTGCCAGCACCGCAGGAAGAGGCAATCAGCCCCAGCATTTT CASTAGRGNQPQHF TRBV6-6 - few TRBJ1-5
TGCGCCAGCAGCTTGGATCCAGGGGTGAACACTGAAGCTTTCTTT CASSLDPGVNTEAFF TRBV5-1 - many TRBJ1-1
TGCAGCGTTGTGGACAGCAGCATGAACACTGAAGCTTTCTTT CSVVDSSMNTEAFF TRBV29-1 - - TRBJ1-1
TGTGCCAGTAGTAAGCAGGGAAAGGGGTACGAGCAGTACTTC CASSKQGKGYEQYF TRBV19 - - TRBJ2-7
TGTGCCAGCAGAGCGGGGGCGTACCAAGAGACCCAGTACTTC CASRAGAYQETQYF TRBV14 TRBD2 many TRBJ2-5
TGTGCCAGCAGCCAAGTCGACATGAACACTGAAGCTTTCTTT CASSQVDMNTEAFF TRBV14 - many TRBJ1-1
TGCGCCAGCAGCCAAGTGGTGTTACTAGCGGGGAGCTCCTACGAGCAGTACTTC CASSQVVLLAGSSYEQYF TRBV4-1 TRBD2 few TRBJ2-7